This T cell receptor beta chain stems from a study of cytomegalovirus exposure and HLA in healthy donors (dated by TCRdb to about 2017). Concerning the study at large: In an earlier analysis of about 560 of the donors, approximately 300 Gb of sequence data and 90 million to 130 million unique TCR beta sequences from about 190 million T cells were reported. Roughly 300 gigabases of sequencing data and 70 million to 95 million unique TCR sequences made up an early release that covered 500 to 650 HLA-typed donors. Among the approximately 400 genotyped donors, around 79% belonged to the genetic ancestry cluster associated with self-reported Caucasian donors. The study aimed to test whether signatures of past pathogen exposure could be identified by cataloging public T cell receptors. Using immunosequencing, the study profiled T cell repertoires from about 650 subjects and related those repertoires to cytomegalovirus serostatus. In addition to the first cohort of around 670 subjects, a separate validation cohort of 120 different subjects was used. The study combined high-throughput TCR immunosequencing, statistical association of individual TCRs with disease status, and machine learning to predict cytomegalovirus infection status. A later analysis re-analyzed previously published TCR beta repertoires from roughly 690 donors and added high-resolution HLA genotyping to study TCR occurrence patterns. Rather than using new phenotypic data, the later analysis identified candidate immune exposures from TCR beta sequences and from how often those sequences occurred across donors. To decide whether each TCR beta V gene segment behaved as functional or pseudogenic, an earlier analysis of some 580 of the donors relied on high-throughput TCR beta sequencing. Donor age, sex, ethnicity and CMV serostatus were compiled together with the repertoire data. In a later genetic analysis, genome-wide SNP genotypes for about three fifths of the roughly 670 donors were used, and that subset was treated as a discovery cohort. Every repertoire in the discovery cohort had been generated on one and the same sequencing platform. Both class I and class II loci were covered by HLA typing, at four-digit resolution. The number of typed donors differed by locus: about 620-640 for A, B, C, DRB1 and DQB1; some 500 for DQA1; approximately 600 for DPA1; and some 450 for DPB1. About five DR-DQ haplotypes were treated as single units for association and clustering because of strong linkage in the cohort. Among about 410 genotyped donors of the cohort, an average of approximately 240,000 unique TCR beta nucleotide sequences was sequenced per donor, of which 15% to 20% were non-productive. On the study overall, not on this receptor specifically: In vitro tests confirmed that a few of the cytomegalovirus-associated TCR beta chains recognize cytomegalovirus antigens. Most TCR sequences were observed very rarely across donors, whereas some public TCRs were present in many individuals. The classifier was reported to diagnose cytomegalovirus status with high specificity and sensitivity in both the original cohort and the validation cohort. Because counts were too low, more than 15 rarely observed V segments, including chromosome 9 orphons, were excluded from the earlier analysis of around 590 of the donors. The only immune exposure information available for the cohort was CMV serostatus. Presence/absence analyses assumed roughly uniform sequencing depth across donors, an assumption that may not hold. Most CMV-associated TCR beta chains appeared to be HLA-restricted in a later analysis, and the HLA associations seemed to be driven largely by CMV exposure. In a later analysis, TCR association rates were found to vary across HLA loci, with the most associated TCRs seen for DRB1 alleles and the fewest for HLA-C alleles. Strong co-occurrence of HLA alleles, especially DR and DQ, made assigning TCR associations to individual alleles difficult. At a false discovery rate of 0.05, a later analysis linked some 18,000 TCR beta sequences to specific HLA alleles. A further reported finding was that TCR beta sequences accurately predicted the HLA-A and HLA-B alleles for most subjects in the first cohort. In a later genetic analysis, a missense DCLRE1C variant was associated with V-gene and J-gene trimming of TCR beta chains, and the association was replicated in an independent cohort. Some IMGT-functional V segments, including TRBV6-2 and TRBV6-3, could not be distinguished by the 87-base-pair reads and were therefore excluded. The study gave a list of some 150 TCR beta chains associated with cytomegalovirus. A later analysis found that HLA-associated TCR beta chains were more clonally expanded and had lower generation probabilities than equally common non-associated chains. In this cohort, only TCR beta chains were sequenced, and detectable features were limited by the absence of alpha or paired-chain data. In a later analysis, several top co-occurrence clusters were reported to appear linked to parvovirus B19, influenza, CMV and Epstein-Barr virus. A cluster of highly shared sequence variants was judged likely to be a technical artifact of the sequencing pipeline. HLA typing was unavailable for some donors at each locus, so association tests used only the typed subset. Correlated functional status among segregating V segments might be attributable to linkage disequilibrium, but an unknown experimental factor could not be ruled out. A later genetic analysis reported fewer N-insertions in productive TCRs among donors in an Asian-associated ancestry cluster than the approximately 700-donor mean. The authors suggested that the approach could potentially be extended to other disease states and immunological phenotypes. In an earlier analysis of around 500 of the donors, most TCR beta V segments appeared in productive rearrangements about 87% or about 30% of the time, broadly matching IMGT annotations.

As regards this clone: Its antigen is still unknown. No clone much larger than this one lies a single base away; base qualities are absent.

Counted from cysteine to phenylalanine, this CDR3 has 15 amino acids. The only DNA kept is the CDR3, 45 bases in frame from the first base. V sheds 3 bases and J sheds 2 bases, leaving 13 bases between their ends. For CDR1 and CDR2, the germline V gene lists SNHLY and FYNNEI. The protocol used for the library was the immunoSEQ multiplex PCR assay. For the multiplex PCR, a mixture combining 60 forward primers for TCR Vbeta segments and 13 reverse primers for TCR Jbeta segments was used. A multiplex PCR assay on genomic DNA amplified the CDR3 region of rearranged TCR beta genes. The amplified TCR beta libraries were sequenced on the Illumina HiSeq System as 87-base-pair reads. The paper's processing steps were these. In a later analysis, 70 million to 95 million unique TCR beta chains were counted across the 690 or so repertoires, and roughly 11 million of these chains were shared by at least two donors. Raw reads were error-corrected and collapsed into unique sequences by a nearest-neighbor algorithm in which closely related sequences were merged to remove PCR and sequencing errors. V, D and J gene segments were assigned by aligning CDR3 sequences to IMGT reference sequences. For a sequence to be retained, a match of at least six nucleotides to both a V gene segment and a J gene segment was required. A rearrangement was called productive if the CDR3 had no stop codons and remained in frame with V and J, and every other rearrangement was called non-productive. Following IMGT convention, CDR3 was defined as the stretch from the second conserved V-encoded cysteine to the conserved J-encoded phenylalanine. Sequences without an unambiguous match to a single V gene segment were excluded from the earlier analysis of several hundred of the donors. An earlier analysis of a few hundred of the donors called V segments functional above 56.7% productive rearrangements and segregating when the between-donor standard deviation exceeded 5%. To diagnose cytomegalovirus status from the catalog of TCR beta chain sequences, a statistical classification framework was built. A later analysis assigned V and J genes by comparing TCR nucleotide sequences with IMGT/GENE-DB human TR gene sequences. In a later analysis, CDR3 sequences and most-parsimonious VDJ recombination scenarios were assigned using the TCRdist pipeline. In a later analysis, each TCR beta chain was defined by its CDR3 amino acid sequence together with its V-gene family, and reads lacking a unique V-gene family were excluded. To address suspected cross-contamination and a sequencing artifact, a later analysis removed 450 to 700 highly shared, low-generation-probability nucleotide sequences. A later analysis calculated a clonal expansion index for each public chain from normalized within-repertoire ranks of inferred template counts. In a later analysis, generation probabilities were computed using a VDJ recombination model fitted to out-of-frame rearrangements, and the results were checked against IGoR. In a later analysis, TCR-TCR, TCR-HLA and TCR-CMV co-occurrence was scored with hypergeometric tests, and a repertoire-size bias correction was applied to TCR pairs. False discovery rates were estimated in a later analysis by permuting HLA or CMV assignments 20 times. In a later analysis, co-occurring TCRs were grouped using DBSCAN, and TCRdist sequence similarity was added for clustering within HLA-allele-positive subsets. Repertoires with fewer than 30,000 or more than 120,000 public chains were left out of co-occurrence clustering, as were a few repertoires with anomalous nucleotide sharing. The clones in this table, taken by TCRdb from immuneACCESS, are in-frame only. Not every clone is retained; where verified, under half of the shortfall comes from an unresolved V gene, and the cause of the rest is unknown. D and trimming were read from the DNA, whereas the V and J calls and clone size are those reported in that table. The sample has about 160,000 clones on record, 75% to 90% of them singletons. In total, the top ten clones hold 6.3% of the sample.

The cohort consisted of 600 to 750 healthy bone marrow donors. At the time of sampling, every cohort member was nominally healthy, though immune exposures that went unrecorded were likely present. The donor tested CMV seropositive and was one of the 289 seropositive cohort members. A peripheral blood sample was provided by each donor, and peripheral blood mononuclear cells were used for TCR beta sequencing. Genomic DNA extraction from the blood cell samples was performed with the Qiagen DNeasy Blood Extraction Kit. Sequencing was done on a sample of PBMCs. The sequence was obtained from a male donor in good health and CMV-seropositive. The V and J segments used are TRBV2 and TRBJ2-5, with a weak D call of TRBD1 (6 bases match). The CDR3 region has the sequence CASSDTQGWQETQYF. The nucleotide sequence reads TGTGCCAGCAGTGATACACAGGGTTGGCAAGAGACCCAGTACTTC.